One sample yielded the 3 T cell receptor beta chains listed below, sequenced in a study of CXCR3-negative and CXCR3-positive naive CD8 T cells. Regarding the study as a whole: Naive cells with CXCR3 showed TRB CDR3s that were more hydrophobic than those in CXCR3-negative naive cells.

No antigens are known for them. The libraries of TRB cDNA were constructed through 5' RACE using UMI labels. For each CDR3 protein, TCRdb gives one entry from its re-call of the 5' RACE reads, without DNA. The sample has under 5,500 distinct CDR3 sequences. The specimen sequenced was naive CXCR3+ CD8+ T cells from blood. The subset: CD45RO-CCR7+CD27+CD95- naive CD8+ T cells expressing CXCR3 (TNR3+). The receptor source for this set is a human donor in good health. Some clones in this sample may be carry-over from other donors' samples.

Considering frequency, this clonotype is medium-sized. The V gene is TRBV4-1, the J gene TRBJ2-2; TCRdb designates TRBD1, a call that cannot be tested without DNA. Germline CDR1 is MGHRA and CDR2 is YSYEKL. The CDR3 covers 14 residues. The chain's CDR3 is CASSQGPPTGELFF.

V and J are TRBV10-3 and TRBJ1-5; TCRdb reports TRBD1, a call that lacks DNA to check it against. Germline lookup yields CDR1 ENHRY and CDR2 SYGVKD. This CDR3 has 12 residues. This CDR3 is CAISEPGDPQHF.

The chain combines TRBV20-1 with TRBJ2-7; absent DNA, TCRdb's TRBD1 call cannot be checked. Germline values: CDR1 DFQATT, CDR2 SNEGSKA (reference sequence). The CDR3 totals 14 residues. The chain's CDR3 is CSARERQGVGEQYF.